This T cell receptor beta chain was captured by sequencing in a study of Graves' ophthalmopathy and Graves' hyperthyroidism. The study's findings and limits: Ophthalmopathy progression was predicted with 55% to 71% sensitivity and about 72% specificity.

With V trimmed by 5 bases and J by 5 bases, 17 bases remained unmatched. Germline-derived CDR1 and CDR2 are SGHTA and FQGNSA. The CDR3 is 18 amino acids. Amplified material comprised TCR beta CDR3 regions derived from RNA transcripts. HTBI-primed first-round RT-PCR preceded second-round multiplex PCR. MiXCR, applied by TCRdb to the multiplex PCR reads, yields one record per CDR3 protein. The sample shows about 500,000 distinct CDR3 sequences, around an eighth of them seen only once. This clonotype was seen repeatedly, ten times or more. Antigen unknown. The source is a woman in her thirties with Graves' ophthalmopathy. The sequenced material came from blood. The chain carries TRBV7-2 and TRBJ2-5; 10 bases are a match to TRBD2. This CDR3 reads CASSPQGWASGGRETQYF. The CDR3 DNA reads as TGTGCCAGCAGCCCCCAAGGGTGGGCTAGCGGGGGCCGGGAGACCCAGTACTTC.